This T cell receptor (beta chain) was recorded in a study of Graves' ophthalmopathy and Graves' hyperthyroidism. This clonotype was observed at least ten times. CDR1 SGHRS and CDR2 YFSETQ come from the germline V gene. The CDR3 is 15 residues long. Trimming shortened V by 0 bases and J by 5 bases, and 14 bases separated the two germline ends. Uncontrolled infections, pregnancy, lactation or other autoimmune diseases led to patient exclusion. The authors amplified TCR beta CDR3 regions, and they did so from RNA transcripts for repertoire sequencing. First-round RT-PCR used HTBI primers; second-round multiplex PCR followed. One entry per CDR3 protein, called by TCRdb with MiXCR from the multiplex PCR reads. The sample has a few hundred thousand distinct CDR3 sequences, less than 40% seen once; the top ten hold about 4%.

The source material was peripheral blood or thyroid tissue (not recorded which). The chain uses TRBV5-1 and TRBJ1-1; D might be TRBD1 (5 bases). The sequence was obtained from an adult man with Graves' hyperthyroidism. The CDR3 sequence: CASSLAEGRDTEAFF. In nucleotides, the CDR3 is TGCGCCAGCAGCTTGGCCGAGGGCAGGGATACTGAAGCTTTCTTT. Based on the CDR3 plus reference TRBV5-1 and TRBJ1-1, the full variable domain is KAGVTQTPRYLIKTRGQQVTLSCSPISGHRSVSWYQQTPGQGLQFLFEYFSETQRNKGNFPGRFSGRQFSNSRSEMNVSTLELGDSALYLCASSLAEGRDTEAFFGQGTRLTVV.